A selection of T cell receptor delta chains follows, all from one sample in a study of Vδ1+ human thymocytes. TCRdb ran CATT on the multiplex PCR reads. The sample shows about 75,000 delta-chain clones, more than 30% of them seen only once. Input material: Vdelta1+ gamma-delta thymocytes from the thymus. These TCRs come from a boy under three years old who had congenital heart surgery. Each CDR3 is given without its conserved first and last residue.

v_gene,j_gene,CDR3aa
TRDV1,TRDJ2,ALGETKGTAQLF
TRDV1,TRDJ1,ALGELRPFPSTGGSDKLI
TRDV1,TRDJ1,ALGELRNSAGIRFVDKLI
TRDV1,TRDJ1,ALGASRRAFLSHWGMELI
TRDV1,TRDJ1,ALGGSFGLGVMYTDKLI
TRDV1,TRDJ1,ALGEIWGDPYTDKLI
TRDV1,TRDJ1,ALGGVPGPNKLI
TRDV1,TRDJ1,ALGEDTGGYAYTDKLI
TRDV1,TRDJ2,ALGEHSPPYWGKTAQLF
TRDV1,TRDJ1,ALARGIRGKLI